This T cell receptor (beta chain) comes out of a study of beta chain features in type 1 diabetes. Points from the study as a whole: Resolution of whether HLA type affects TCRB rearrangement was not achieved here. Since sequencing was performed on cDNA, cells with high TCR expression could be over-represented. Any PCR bias toward short templates would affect both groups alike.

V lost 2 bases and J 6 bases, leaving 11 bases between the germline ends. This CDR3 is 13 amino acids long. Germline V gene lookup returns CDR1 GTSNPN and CDR2 SVGIG (reference sequence). This clone was counted a single time. Its antigen is unknown. Reverse transcription of all isolated RNA meant that expressed TCRB transcripts were sequenced. Produced via immunoSEQ multiplex PCR; TCRdb's table is partial and in-frame only. The data show a few hundred thousand clones, 11% seen once. This chain joins TRBV30 and TRBJ1-5; D is possibly TRBD1 (6 bases). Sequencing was performed on central memory CD4+ T cells from blood. The sequence was collected from a man younger than 35 in good health. In nucleotides, the CDR3 is TGTGCCTGGAGTAACAGGGTCGGTCAGCCCCAGCATTTT. Protein: CAWSNRVGQPQHF.